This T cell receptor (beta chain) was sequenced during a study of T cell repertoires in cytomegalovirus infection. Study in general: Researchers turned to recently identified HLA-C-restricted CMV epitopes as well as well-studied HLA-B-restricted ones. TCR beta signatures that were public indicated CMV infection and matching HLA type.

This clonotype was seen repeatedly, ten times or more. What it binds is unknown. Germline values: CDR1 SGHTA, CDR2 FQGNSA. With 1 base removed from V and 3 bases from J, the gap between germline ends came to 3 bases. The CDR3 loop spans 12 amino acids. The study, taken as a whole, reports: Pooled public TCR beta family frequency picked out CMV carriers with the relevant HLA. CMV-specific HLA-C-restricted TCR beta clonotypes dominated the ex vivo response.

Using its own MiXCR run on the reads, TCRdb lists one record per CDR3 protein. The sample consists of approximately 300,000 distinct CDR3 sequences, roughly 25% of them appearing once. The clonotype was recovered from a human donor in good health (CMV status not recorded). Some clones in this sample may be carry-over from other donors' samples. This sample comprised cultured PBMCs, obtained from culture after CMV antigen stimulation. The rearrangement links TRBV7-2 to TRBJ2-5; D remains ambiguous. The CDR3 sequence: CASSLEEETQYF. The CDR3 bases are TGTGCCAGCAGCTTAGAGGAAGAGACCCAGTACTTC.